These 8 T cell receptor beta chains came from one sample sequenced in a study of shared clonotypes between healthy human individuals. Terminally differentiated effector memory CD45RA+ cells were excluded from the naive CD8 cells, which were CD45RO-negative and positively selected for CCR7. Using immunoSEQ multiplex PCR, the repertoire was profiled, and TCRdb retains in-frame clones only, with some absent. The data show roughly 770,000 clones, 96% seen once. Material for sequencing was naive CD8+ T cells sorted from blood. The receptors originated from a man aged 25-45 years in good health.

The chain recombines TRBV9 with TRBJ1-3, with 7 bases matching TRBD1. CDR1 and CDR2 from the germline V gene are SGDLS and YYNGEE. The CDR3 is 17 amino acids. V was clipped by 4 bases and J by 1 base; unmatched bases: 11. CDR3 coding DNA: TGTGCCAGCAGCTCTATACAGGGGACGAAATCTGGAAACACCATATATTTT. This sequence encodes CASSSIQGTKSGNTIYF.

The chain has TRBV4-3 and TRBJ2-1; maybe TRBD1 (6 bases). This CDR3 has 18 residues. V lost 0 bases and J lost 0, with 15 bases in between. The germline V gene has CDR1 LGHNA and CDR2 YSLEER. DNA of the CDR3: TGCGCCAGCAGCCAAGATGCGTACAGGGCCGGCTCCTACAATGAGCAGTTCTTC. This translates into CASSQDAYRAGSYNEQFF.

The chain has TRBV7-6 and TRBJ2-7; D unresolved. The germline gives CDR1 SGHVS, CDR2 FNYEAQ. The CDR3 covers 13 residues. The ends were cut back, 3 bases at V and 1 base at J, with 7 bases in the middle. CDR3 bases: TGTGCCAGCAGCTTCGACGGATCCTACGAGCAGTACTTC. This gives the protein CASSFDGSYEQYF.

The chain carries TRBV19 and TRBJ1-3; D remains ambiguous. The CDR3 has 17 residues. V lost 5 bases to trimming and J lost 3 bases, with 20 bases between them. CDR1 and CDR2 from the germline V gene are LNHDA and SQIVND (reference sequence). The CDR3 sequence is CASSPYPSGIGGNTIYF. CDR3 nucleotides: TGTGCCAGTAGTCCCTACCCAAGCGGGATTGGTGGAAACACCATATATTTT.

J is TRBJ2-3 and V is TRBV6-1; D is unresolved. Germline CDR1 and CDR2: MNHNS and SASEGT. Trimming removed 6 bases at V and 2 bases at J, with 3 bases between. The CDR3 length is 11 residues. As DNA, the CDR3 is TGTGCCAGCAGAAACACAGATACGCAGTATTTT. Amino acid sequence: CASRNTDTQYF.

The chain uses TRBV7-6 and TRBJ2-2; D may be TRBD1 or TRBD2 (5 bases each). This CDR3 is 17 amino acids long. In germline, CDR1 is SGHVS, CDR2 FNYEAQ. V was pared by 0 bases and J by 6 bases, with 17 bases between. The CDR3 nucleotides read TGTGCCAGCAGCTTAGCGCAGCGACCGGTGGGGGCCGGGGAGCTGTTTTTT. Its translation: CASSLAQRPVGAGELFF.

Remarks on this clone: Other DNA sequences from this sample encode an identical CDR3 as well. CDR3 region: CASSLLGSNQPQHF. For the CDR3, the DNA is TGTGCCAGCAGTTTACTAGGGAGCAATCAGCCCCAGCATTTT. The chain has TRBV27 and TRBJ1-5; D is undetermined. The CDR3 contains 14 residues. The V end lost 2 bases, the J end lost 1 base, and 6 bases lay between the germline ends. CDR1 and CDR2 (germline): MNHEY, SMNVEV (reference sequence).

The chain couples TRBV6-1 to TRBJ2-3; 11 nucleotides agree with TRBD2. The CDR3 consists of 18 residues. J was trimmed by 1 base and V by 3 bases; bases with no gene match: 9. Germline CDR1 MNHNS, CDR2 SASEGT. The DNA of the CDR3 is TGTGCCAGCAGTGAGTGGCTAGCGGGAGGTGGGGGCACAGATACGCAGTATTTT. Encoded protein: CASSEWLAGGGGTDTQYF.